Shown below are 8 T cell receptor beta chains from a single sample sequenced in a study of T cell repertoires in cytomegalovirus infection (dated 2019 in TCRdb). The sample was run on an Illumina HiSeq 1500. TCRdb cleaned the public reads at Q25 with fastp, built clones with MiXCR and kept in-frame beta chains. Rows are combined by CDR3 protein, so each entry shows the most common genes and DNA. The table for this sample lists 150,000 to 200,000 distinct CDR3 sequences; under 15% of them were counted only once. The ten largest clonotypes hold roughly 30% of the sample. Sequencing was done on a sample of PBMCs. The receptor set was obtained from a human donor in good health (CMV status not recorded). Some clones in this sample may be carry-over from other donors' samples.

This clonotype was seen a few times. The V call is TRBV7-9, the J call TRBJ1-1, with TRBD1 as a possible D gene (5 bases). This CDR3 is 15 amino acids long. CDR1 is SEHNR and CDR2 is FQNEAQ in the germline V gene (reference sequence). V was shortened by 6 bases and J by 1 base, with 15 bases between the two germline ends. The CDR3 sequence is CASRPPGTQNTEAFF. The CDR3 region has the DNA TGTGCCAGCAGGCCTCCCGGGACCCAGAACACTGAAGCTTTCTTT.

This clonotype has a count of ten or more. The genes are TRBV12-3 or TRBV12-4 and TRBJ1-1; D is unclear. The CDR3 consists of 16 residues. Trimming pared 2 bases from V and 0 bases from J, leaving 13 bases between. CDR3 region: CASSLRARRLNTEAFF. DNA of the CDR3: TGTGCCAGCAGTTTAAGGGCTCGGCGCTTGAACACTGAAGCTTTCTTT.

This clonotype was seen many times. The V call is TRBV12-3 or TRBV12-4, the J call TRBJ1-2; 10 bases fit TRBD1. With 5 bases clipped from V and 8 bases from J, the junction kept 5 bases outside the gene matches. The CDR3 runs to 13 residues. CDR3 amino acids: CASSPTGGKGYTF. The CDR3 coding sequence is TGTGCCAGCAGTCCGACAGGGGGCAAGGGCTACACCTTC.

In its sample, this clonotype was seen many times. This rearrangement joins TRBV7-2 to TRBJ1-1; no reliable D call. V was clipped by 5 bases and J by 12 bases, with 10 bases between them. CDR3 size: 10 residues. Germline V lookup: CDR1 SGHTA, CDR2 FQGNSA. CDR3 nucleotide sequence: TGTGCCAGCAGCCCCCTGGAACCTTTCTTT. Protein sequence: CASSPLEPFF.

The V and J genes are TRBV29-1 and TRBJ1-2; D unclear. This CDR3 is 15 amino acids long. Per the germline V gene, CDR1 is SQVTM and CDR2 is ANQGSEA. The V end was cut by 0 bases, the J end by 4 bases, with 15 bases between. The CDR3 DNA is TGCAGCGTTGAAGATCTCGGCAGCCTCCTCTATGGCTACACCTTC. Its translation is CSVEDLGSLLYGYTF.

This clonotype was observed many times. The genes are TRBV7-2 and TRBJ2-1; 15 bases fit TRBD2. Germline lookup yields CDR1 SGHTA and CDR2 FQGNSA. Unmatched junction bases numbered 4, after V lost 3 bases and J lost 10 bases. CDR3 size: 15 residues. The CDR3 spells CASSLGLAGGREQFF. CDR3 in DNA: TGTGCCAGCAGCTTGGGACTAGCGGGAGGTCGGGAGCAGTTCTTC.

This clonotype has ten or more counts. The chain has TRBV7-2 and TRBJ2-3; TRBD2 aligns across 9 bases. This CDR3 region has 17 residues. Germline V CDR1 and CDR2: SGHTA, FQGNSA. J lost 4 bases, V lost 1 base, and 9 bases had no gene match. The CDR3 is CASSLEGSGGISDTQYF. CDR3 bases: TGTGCCAGCAGCTTAGAGGGGAGCGGGGGGATCTCAGATACGCAGTATTTT. Based on the CDR3 plus reference TRBV7-2 and TRBJ2-3, the full variable domain is GAGVSQSPSNKVTEKGKDVELRCDPISGHTALYWYRQSLGQGLEFLIYFQGNSAPDKSGLPSDRFSAERTGGSVSTLTIQRTQQEDSAVYLCASSLEGSGGISDTQYFGPGTRLTVL.

This clonotype showed up many times. The chain combines TRBV7-9 with TRBJ1-2, with a weak D call TRBD1 (6 bases). CDR1 SEHNR and CDR2 FQNEAQ come from the germline V gene (reference sequence). V shed 6 bases and J shed 3 bases, with 11 bases lying between them. This CDR3 is 13 amino acids long. CDR3 region: CASRPAGDYGYTF. CDR3 nucleotide sequence: TGTGCCAGCAGGCCAGCAGGGGACTATGGCTACACCTTC.